The sequence of this TCR beta chain was determined in a study of circulating CD8 cells and anti-PD-1 response in melanoma. Study at large: Of approximately 13 patients, seven got anti-PD-1 first and six had prior therapy.

Sorting of live CD3+CD8+TCRalphabeta+ cells by PD-1 and/or TIGIT gave four subsets. V dropped 4 bases and J dropped 7 bases, with 14 bases sitting between them. Germline V gene sequence: CDR1 LNHDA, CDR2 SQIVND (reference sequence). The CDR3 runs to 13 residues. Study findings and constraints: DNEG was most diverse; TIGIT repertoires were least diverse. Under 7.5% of TRB clonotypes were shared between subsets at M1.

The QIAseq Immune Repertoire TCR panel built the libraries from roughly 15 ng of total RNA. TCRdb re-analysed the reads in MiXCR, keeping a single row per CDR3 protein. This table holds some 700 distinct CDR3 sequences, around 9.5% found once. By frequency in the sample, this clonotype is medium-sized. Its specificity is unknown. The sample in question was CD8+ T cells from PBMCs, obtained at baseline or after one month of anti-PD-1 therapy (not recorded which). The rearrangement links TRBV19 to TRBJ2-7; D assignment may be TRBD1 or TRBD2 (6 bases each). This TCR derives from a human donor with melanoma. The CDR3 sequence is CASSSNRGQEQYF. CDR3 nucleotide sequence: TGTGCCAGTAGTAGCAACCGGGGGCAGGAGCAGTACTTC.